The 29 T cell receptor beta chains below come from one sample, sequenced in a study of cytomegalovirus exposure and HLA in healthy donors (dated by TCRdb to about 2017). The library was produced with the immunoSEQ multiplex PCR assay. For the multiplex PCR, a mixture combining 60 forward primers for TCR Vbeta segments and 13 reverse primers for TCR Jbeta segments was used. Not all clones reach the TCRdb copy of this immuneACCESS table, which keeps in-frame sequences only. Checked studies attribute under half of the gap to unresolved V genes and leave the rest unexplained. The sample yields 100,000 to 150,000 clones; 60% to 80% were counted once. The ten most abundant clones make up more than 2.5% of the sample. Sample: PBMCs. The receptor source for this set is a woman aged 45-65 years in good health and CMV-seronegative.

This clone occurred a few times. CDR3 sequence reads: CAGSGTGDYGYTF. CDR3 DNA: TGTGCCGGATCCGGGACAGGGGACTATGGCTACACCTTC. This chain uses TRBV6-1 with TRBJ1-2, with 10 bases matching TRBD1. This CDR3 has 13 residues. V lost 11 bases to trimming and J lost 3 bases; unmatched junction nucleotides: 6. Per the germline V gene, CDR1 is MNHNS and CDR2 is SASEGT.

The chain carries TRBV4-1 and TRBJ1-1; D is unclear. CDR1 MGHRA and CDR2 YSYEKL come from the germline V gene. V was clipped by 2 bases and J by 2 bases, with 12 bases between them. The CDR3 totals 15 residues. In DNA form, the CDR3 reads TGCGCCAGCAGCCAATTCATGACGGGTAACACTGAAGCTTTCTTT. It yields the protein CASSQFMTGNTEAFF.

CDR3 sequence reads: CSVVLPGQGGPYEQYF. CDR3 nucleotide sequence: TGCAGCGTTGTTCTACCGGGACAGGGGGGTCCCTACGAGCAGTACTTC. J is TRBJ2-7 and V is TRBV29-1; 11 nucleotides line up with TRBD1. Germline V lookup: CDR1 SQVTM, CDR2 ANQGSEA. This CDR3 has 16 residues. Losses at the gene ends were 4 bases for V and 2 bases for J; bases not matched to a gene: 10.

This clone was seen only a few times. The chain couples TRBV4-3 to TRBJ2-1, with 8 bases that match TRBD2. Germline trimming cut 0 bases from V and 0 bases from J; bases unmatched to any gene: 7. Per the germline V gene, CDR1 is LGHNA and CDR2 is YSLEER. The CDR3 has 18 amino acids. CDR3 coding DNA: TGCGCCAGCAGCCAAGAGTTGAGCGGGAGAAGCTCCTACAATGAGCAGTTCTTC. Encoded protein: CASSQELSGRSSYNEQFF.

Points on this clone: Relative to the germline gene, one junction end is altered; a read error may explain this. The chain couples TRBV4-2 to TRBJ1-5; 10 positions match TRBD1. CDR1 is LGHNA, CDR2 YNFKEQ, per germline. The CDR3 length is 16 residues. CDR3 bases: TGTGCCAGCAGTCAAGTCGGGACAGGGGCAGTGGGGACCCAGCATTTT. It translates to CASSQVGTGAVGTQHF.

This clone has only a few counts. V is TRBV6-5 and J is TRBJ2-7, with TRBD1 identical over 8 bases. V trimming: 7 bases; J trimming: 4 bases; junction bases outside the gene matches: 12. The CDR3 covers 15 residues. CDR1 and CDR2 from the germline V gene are MNHEY and SVGAGI. This CDR3 reads CASKKNPDRGYEQYF. The DNA for the CDR3 is TGTGCCAGCAAAAAAAACCCCGACAGGGGATACGAGCAGTACTTC.

The chain recombines TRBV4-3 with TRBJ2-5; TRBD2 is a possible D gene (7 bases). V was clipped by 0 bases and J by 5 bases, with 16 bases between them. Germline V gene sequence: CDR1 LGHNA, CDR2 YSLEER. The CDR3 has 16 amino acids. Here the CDR3 DNA reads TGCGCCAGCAGCCAAGAGGTTCAGGGAGGGGGGGAGACCCAGTACTTC. It encodes CASSQEVQGGGETQYF.

The gene calls are TRBV6-1 and TRBJ2-5; a possible D gene is TRBD2 (6 bases). Germline V gene data show CDR1 as MNHNS and CDR2 as SASEGT. The CDR3 is 14 amino acids. V lost 5 bases, J lost 5 bases, and 15 bases lay in between. CDR3: CASSKRVLVETQYF. The CDR3 DNA follows: TGTGCCAGCAGTAAGCGGGTACTGGTGGAGACCCAGTACTTC.

This clone was found a few times. The V call is TRBV18, the J call TRBJ2-7, with 14 nucleotides matching TRBD2. Germline trimming cut 5 bases from V and 3 bases from J; bases unmatched to any gene: 6. Looked up from germline, CDR1 is KGHSH and CDR2 is LQKENI. This CDR3 has 16 residues. In DNA form, the CDR3 reads TGTGCCAGCTCAGAAAGACTAGCGGGAGGGATCTACGAGCAGTACTTC. As protein: CASSERLAGGIYEQYF.

The J gene is TRBJ2-2, the V gene TRBV11-2; possible D gene TRBD1, 6 bases. The CDR3 runs to 17 residues. The V end lost 5 bases, the J end lost 9 bases, and 25 bases lay between the germline ends. CDR1 and CDR2 from the germline V gene are SGHAT and FQNNGV. The CDR3 protein is CASSPKTQGTRHRELFF. The CDR3 bases are TGTGCCAGCAGCCCGAAGACACAGGGCACAAGACACCGGGAGCTGTTTTTT.

The chain is built from TRBV27 and TRBJ1-2, with 7 bases matching TRBD1. This CDR3 spans 14 amino acids. Germline V gene sequence: CDR1 MNHEY, CDR2 SMNVEV (reference sequence). V dropped 4 bases and J dropped 0; count of bases not matched to a gene: 2. The CDR3 bases are TGTGCCAGCAGTTACAGGGGTACTAACTATGGCTACACCTTC. Its protein product is CASSYRGTNYGYTF.

The CDR3 DNA reads TGTGCCAGCAGTGGACTAGCGGGAGGGCCTACAGATACGCAGTATTTT. Translated: CASSGLAGGPTDTQYF. This chain uses TRBV6-1 with TRBJ2-3; the match to TRBD2 covers 14 bases. This CDR3 is built from 16 residues. Per germline, CDR1 MNHNS and CDR2 SASEGT. V shed 4 bases, J shed 3 bases, and the junction held 3 bases outside the gene matches.

This clone was detected a few times. V and J are TRBV28 and TRBJ2-7, with 8 bases matching TRBD2. The V gene's germline CDR1 is MDHEN and CDR2 SYDVKM. This CDR3 contains 14 residues. V dropped 5 bases and J dropped 7; count of bases not matched to a gene: 10. The DNA for the CDR3 is TGTGCCAGCAGTACTGGACTAGCCTGGATGGAGCAGTACTTC. Translated: CASSTGLAWMEQYF.

This rearrangement joins TRBV7-8 to TRBJ2-5; 11 positions agree with TRBD2. Losses at the gene ends were 6 bases for V and 3 bases for J; bases not matched to a gene: 3. This CDR3 contains 14 residues. Germline CDR1 SGHVS, CDR2 FQNEAQ. Here the CDR3 DNA reads TGTGCCAGCAGTATAGCGGGAGGGGAAGAGACCCAGTACTTC. As protein: CASSIAGGEETQYF. Full variable domain (rest looked up from reference TRBV7-8 and TRBJ2-5): GAGVSQSPRYKVAKRGQDVALRCDPISGHVSLFWYQQALGQGPEFLTYFQNEAQLDKSGLPSDRFFAERPEGSVSTLKIQRTQQEDSAVYLCASSIAGGEETQYFGPGTRLLVL.

J is TRBJ2-7 and V is TRBV4-1, with a possible D match to TRBD2 (5 bases). V shed 0 bases and J shed 3 bases, with 30 bases lying between them. The CDR3 totals 21 residues. Germline V gene sequence: CDR1 MGHRA, CDR2 YSYEKL. CDR3 coding DNA: TGCGCCAGCAGCCAAGATAGCTCCATTTGGGAGCGGCCCTCCTCCCGCTACGAGCAGTACTTC. This encodes CASSQDSSIWERPSSRYEQYF.

CDR3 protein: CASSMTGLPSETQYF. The CDR3 DNA reads TGTGCCAGCAGCATGACGGGACTACCCTCGGAGACCCAGTACTTC. The chain uses TRBV7-3 and TRBJ2-5, with 7 bases that match TRBD2. CDR1 and CDR2 from the germline V gene are SGHTA and FQGTGA. V lost 5 bases to trimming and J lost 5 bases; unmatched junction nucleotides: 11. The CDR3 is 15 residues long.

The gene calls are TRBV30 and TRBJ2-3; 8 bases are shared with TRBD2. With V trimmed by 4 bases and J by 4 bases, 10 bases remained unmatched. The CDR3 totals 15 residues. Germline V gene lookup returns CDR1 GTSNPN and CDR2 SVGIG (reference sequence). In DNA form, the CDR3 reads TGTGCCTGGAATTGGGAGCGGGAGTTTCCAGATACGCAGTATTTT. Translated: CAWNWEREFPDTQYF.

The chain couples TRBV28 to TRBJ2-2; 9 positions match TRBD2. This CDR3 region has 17 residues. V shed 7 bases, J shed 3 bases, and the junction held 12 bases outside the gene matches. CDR1 is MDHEN and CDR2 is SYDVKM in the germline V gene. The CDR3 spells CASMPLAGDGYTGELFF. CDR3 DNA sequence: TGTGCCAGCATGCCCTTAGCGGGAGACGGGTACACCGGGGAGCTGTTTTTT.

The chain uses TRBV6-1 and TRBJ1-4, with TRBD1 identical over 10 bases. The germline CDR1 and CDR2 sequences are MNHNS and SASEGT. This CDR3 is built from 15 residues. The V segment lost 8 bases and the J segment 3 bases; nucleotides outside the gene matches: 6. The CDR3 is CASRDRGPANEKLFF. DNA of the CDR3: TGTGCCAGCCGGGACAGGGGCCCGGCTAATGAAAAACTGTTTTTT.

This clone was counted between two and nine times. The chain is built from TRBV2 and TRBJ1-2; 7 bases agree with TRBD1. CDR3 length: 14 amino acids. Trimming took 1 base from V and 13 from J; bases not matched to a gene: 12. The germline CDR1 and CDR2 sequences are SNHLY and FYNNEI. CDR3 nucleotide sequence: TGTGCCAGCAGTGAAGAAGGGACAGTTAGCACCCTCACCTTC. Translated: CASSEEGTVSTLTF.

This clone was seen only a few times. A far larger clone is just one base off, so this is likely a read error. This chain uses TRBV7-9 with TRBJ2-7, with D possibly TRBD2 on 6 matching bases. There are 15 residues in the CDR3. CDR1 SEHNR and CDR2 FQNEAQ come from the germline V gene (reference sequence). V was pared by 3 bases and J by 6 bases, with 18 bases between. The CDR3 DNA is TGTGCCAGCAGCTTCTGGTATGGGGGGTTTGGCGAGCAGTACTTC. The encoded protein is CASSFWYGGFGEQYF. Supplemented by reference TRBV7-9 and TRBJ2-7, the full variable domain reads DTGVSQNPRHKITKRGQNVTFRCDPISEHNRLYWYRQTLGQGPEFLTYFQNEAQLEKSRLLSDRFSAERPKGSFSTLEIQRTEQGDSAMYLCASSFWYGGFGEQYFGPGTRLTVT.

V and J are TRBV29-1 and TRBJ1-5; possible D gene TRBD1, 5 bases. The CDR3 loop spans 13 amino acids. Trimming stripped 6 bases from V and 4 bases from J, with 13 bases between. Germline-derived CDR1 and CDR2 are SQVTM and ANQGSEA. CDR3 in DNA: TGCAGCGTAAAACTGGGGGGAAATCAGCCCCAGCATTTT. Its protein is CSVKLGGNQPQHF.

The genes are TRBV13 and TRBJ2-1; a possible D gene is TRBD2 (5 bases). CDR1 and CDR2 (germline): PRHDT, FYEKMQ (reference sequence). CDR3 length: 14 residues. Trimming shortened V by 5 bases and J by 8 bases, and 16 bases separated the two germline ends. The CDR3 loop reads CASSNVRAKHEQFF. The DNA of the CDR3 is TGTGCCAGCAGCAACGTGCGGGCCAAGCATGAGCAGTTCTTC.

This clone came up once. This sequence joins TRBV28 and TRBJ2-2; a possible D gene is TRBD1 (6 bases). Between the trimmed V and J ends, which lost 9 bases and 3 bases, there was a span of 11 bases. Germline CDR1 MDHEN, CDR2 SYDVKM. The CDR3 runs to 13 residues. The DNA of the CDR3 is TGTGCCAGTTTCAGGGGTGACACCGGGGAGCTGTTTTTT. Translated, it gives CASFRGDTGELFF.

V and J are TRBV28 and TRBJ1-6; D gene uncertain. Germline V gives CDR1 MDHEN, CDR2 SYDVKM. V was trimmed by 8 bases and J by 6 bases, leaving 11 bases between them. This CDR3 is built from 13 residues. Here the CDR3 reads CASRLRSNSPLHF. The CDR3 DNA follows: TGTGCCAGCCGCCTCCGGAGTAATTCACCCCTCCACTTT.

This sequence joins TRBV30 and TRBJ1-2; possibly TRBD1 for D (6 bases). The CDR3 is 13 amino acids. Germline V gene data show CDR1 as GTSNPN and CDR2 as SVGIG (reference sequence). The V end lost 3 bases, the J end lost 5 bases, and 13 bases lay between the germline ends. CDR3 sequence (DNA): TGTGCCTGGAGACCCACAGGGCATTATGGCTACACCTTC. Translation gives CAWRPTGHYGYTF.

The chain recombines TRBV25-1 with TRBJ2-3; 7 bases are shared with TRBD2. This CDR3 contains 15 residues. Germline CDR1 MGHDK, CDR2 SYGVNS. With V trimmed by 6 bases and J by 2 bases, 8 bases remained unmatched. CDR3 loop: CASSDGGLLTDTQYF. DNA of the CDR3: TGTGCCAGCAGCGACGGGGGACTACTCACAGATACGCAGTATTTT. Filled out from reference TRBV25-1 and TRBJ2-3, the complete variable domain reads EADIYQTPRYLVIGTGKKITLECSQTMGHDKMYWYQQDPGMELHLIHYSYGVNSTEKGDLSSESTVSRIRTEHFPLTLESARPSHTSQYLCASSDGGLLTDTQYFGPGTRLTVL.

The J gene is TRBJ1-5, the V gene TRBV19; the D gene is possibly TRBD1 (6 bases). This CDR3 contains 17 residues. The germline CDR1 and CDR2 sequences are LNHDA and SQIVND (reference sequence). The germline V and J ends were trimmed by 5 bases and 0 bases, with 17 bases remaining between them. The CDR3, as DNA: TGTGCCAGTAGTCTCCGACCGGGACAAGATAGCAATCAGCCCCAGCATTTT. Translated: CASSLRPGQDSNQPQHF.

The chain is built from TRBV4-2 and TRBJ1-5; D is unclear. From germline, CDR1 is LGHNA and CDR2 YNFKEQ. Trimming took 0 bases from V and 6 from J, leaving 15 bases between them. The CDR3 extends over 16 amino acids. The CDR3 sequence: CASSQDLSGILQPQHF. The CDR3 DNA reads TGTGCCAGCAGCCAAGACCTATCCGGGATTCTTCAGCCCCAGCATTTT.